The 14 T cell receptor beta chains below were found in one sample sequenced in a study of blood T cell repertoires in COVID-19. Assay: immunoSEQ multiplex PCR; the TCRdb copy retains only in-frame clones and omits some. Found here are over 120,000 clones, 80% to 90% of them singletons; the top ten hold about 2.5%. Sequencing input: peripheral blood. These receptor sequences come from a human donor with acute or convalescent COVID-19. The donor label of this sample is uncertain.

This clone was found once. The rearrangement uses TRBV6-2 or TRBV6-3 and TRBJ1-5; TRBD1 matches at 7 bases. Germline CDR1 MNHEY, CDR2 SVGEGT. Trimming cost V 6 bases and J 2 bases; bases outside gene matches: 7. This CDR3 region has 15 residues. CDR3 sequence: CASSPLTGGNQPQHF. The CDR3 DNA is TGTGCCAGCAGCCCGCTTACAGGGGGCAATCAGCCCCAGCATTTT.

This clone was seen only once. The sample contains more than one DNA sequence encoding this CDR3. CDR3 nucleotides: TGTGCCAGCAGCCCTCAAGAGACCCAGTACTTC. It encodes CASSPQETQYF. The V and J genes are TRBV7-2 and TRBJ2-5, with no clear D. The CDR3 covers 11 residues. The germline V and J ends were trimmed by 5 bases and 2 bases, with 3 bases remaining between them. Germline V gene lookup returns CDR1 SGHTA and CDR2 FQGNSA.

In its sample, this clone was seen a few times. CDR3 loop: CASSYGQDGYTF. The CDR3 DNA reads TGTGCCAGCAGCTACGGACAGGATGGCTACACCTTC. This chain connects TRBV5-4 to TRBJ1-2, with 7 bases aligning to TRBD1. The length of the CDR3 is 12 residues. Germline CDR1 and CDR2: SGHNT and YYREEE (reference sequence). The V and J ends lost 3 bases and 6 bases, in that order; junction bases with no gene match: 2.

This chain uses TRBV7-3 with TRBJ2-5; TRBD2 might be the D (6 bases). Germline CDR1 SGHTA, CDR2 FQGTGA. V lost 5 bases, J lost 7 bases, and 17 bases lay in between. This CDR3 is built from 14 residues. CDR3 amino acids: CASSPRRSAGTQYF. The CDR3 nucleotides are TGTGCCAGCAGCCCCAGGCGGTCAGCGGGGACCCAGTACTTC.

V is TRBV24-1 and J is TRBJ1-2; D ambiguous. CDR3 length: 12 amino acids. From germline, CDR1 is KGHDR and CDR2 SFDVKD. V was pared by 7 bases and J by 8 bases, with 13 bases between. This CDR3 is CATRDDFWGYTF. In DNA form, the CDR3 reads TGTGCCACCAGAGATGACTTCTGGGGCTACACCTTC.

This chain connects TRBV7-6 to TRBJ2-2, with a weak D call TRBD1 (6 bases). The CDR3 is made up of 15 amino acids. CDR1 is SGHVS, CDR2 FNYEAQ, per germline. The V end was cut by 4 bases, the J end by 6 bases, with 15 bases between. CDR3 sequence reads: CASSSIRGRSGELFF. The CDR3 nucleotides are TGTGCCAGCAGCTCAATCAGGGGTAGATCCGGGGAGCTGTTTTTT.

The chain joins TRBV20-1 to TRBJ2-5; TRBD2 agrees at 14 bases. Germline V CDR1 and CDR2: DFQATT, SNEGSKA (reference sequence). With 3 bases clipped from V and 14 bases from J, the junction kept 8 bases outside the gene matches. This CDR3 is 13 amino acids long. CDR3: CSASGGLAGDHYF. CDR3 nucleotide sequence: TGCAGTGCTAGTGGGGGACTAGCGGGAGATCATTACTTC.

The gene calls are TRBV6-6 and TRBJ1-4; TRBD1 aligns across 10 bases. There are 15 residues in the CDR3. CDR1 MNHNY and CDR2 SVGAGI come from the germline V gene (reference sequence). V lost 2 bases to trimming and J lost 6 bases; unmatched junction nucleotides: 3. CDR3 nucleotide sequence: TGTGCCAGCAGTTACGCGACAGGGGGCGATGAAAAACTGTTTTTT. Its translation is CASSYATGGDEKLFF.

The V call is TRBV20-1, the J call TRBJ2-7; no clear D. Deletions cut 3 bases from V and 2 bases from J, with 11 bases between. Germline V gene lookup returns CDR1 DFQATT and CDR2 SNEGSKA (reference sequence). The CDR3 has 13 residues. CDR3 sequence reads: CSASSPRTYEQYV. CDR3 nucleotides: TGCAGTGCTAGTTCACCCAGAACCTACGAGCAGTACGTC.

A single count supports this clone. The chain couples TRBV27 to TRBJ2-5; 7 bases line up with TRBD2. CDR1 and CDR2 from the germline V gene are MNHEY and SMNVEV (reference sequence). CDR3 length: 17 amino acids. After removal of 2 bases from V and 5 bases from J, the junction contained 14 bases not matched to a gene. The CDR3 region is CASSLRRGSEVRETQYF. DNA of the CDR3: TGTGCCAGCAGTTTACGACGCGGGAGTGAAGTACGTGAGACCCAGTACTTC.

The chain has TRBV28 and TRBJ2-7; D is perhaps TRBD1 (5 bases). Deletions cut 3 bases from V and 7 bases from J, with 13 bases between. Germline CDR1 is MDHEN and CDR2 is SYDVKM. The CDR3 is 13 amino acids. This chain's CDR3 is CASSLDTSYEQYF. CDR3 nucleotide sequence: TGTGCCAGCAGTTTGGACACTTCGTATGAGCAGTACTTC.

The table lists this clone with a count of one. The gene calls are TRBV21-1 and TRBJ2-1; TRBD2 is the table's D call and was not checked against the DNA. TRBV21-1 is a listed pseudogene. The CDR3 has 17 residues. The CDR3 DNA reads TGTGCCAGCAGCAAAGAGGGCACTAGCGGGAAGACCTGGGAGCAGTTCTTC. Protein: CASSKEGTSGKTWEQFF.

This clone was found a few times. The CDR3 DNA reads as TGTGCCAGCAGCCGCGGGGGGGCTGGCTACACCTTC. Its translation is CASSRGGAGYTF. This chain joins TRBV11-2 and TRBJ1-2, with D perhaps matching TRBD1 (6 bases). Germline assignment: CDR1 SGHAT and CDR2 FQNNGV. This CDR3 has 12 residues. Trimming took 5 bases from V and 7 from J, leaving 11 bases between them. The variable domain in full, completed from reference TRBV11-2 and TRBJ1-2, reads EAGVAQSPRYKIIEKRQSVAFWCNPISGHATLYWYQQILGQGPKLLIQFQNNGVVDDSQLPKDRFSAERLKGVDSTLKIQPAKLEDSAVYLCASSRGGAGYTFGSGTRLTVV.

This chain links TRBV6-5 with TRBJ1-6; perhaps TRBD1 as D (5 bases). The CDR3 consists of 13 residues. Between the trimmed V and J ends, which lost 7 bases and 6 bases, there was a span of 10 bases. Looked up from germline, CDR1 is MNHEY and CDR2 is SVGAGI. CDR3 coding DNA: TGTGCCAGCAAGCTGGACATTAATTCACCCCTCCACTTT. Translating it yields CASKLDINSPLHF.